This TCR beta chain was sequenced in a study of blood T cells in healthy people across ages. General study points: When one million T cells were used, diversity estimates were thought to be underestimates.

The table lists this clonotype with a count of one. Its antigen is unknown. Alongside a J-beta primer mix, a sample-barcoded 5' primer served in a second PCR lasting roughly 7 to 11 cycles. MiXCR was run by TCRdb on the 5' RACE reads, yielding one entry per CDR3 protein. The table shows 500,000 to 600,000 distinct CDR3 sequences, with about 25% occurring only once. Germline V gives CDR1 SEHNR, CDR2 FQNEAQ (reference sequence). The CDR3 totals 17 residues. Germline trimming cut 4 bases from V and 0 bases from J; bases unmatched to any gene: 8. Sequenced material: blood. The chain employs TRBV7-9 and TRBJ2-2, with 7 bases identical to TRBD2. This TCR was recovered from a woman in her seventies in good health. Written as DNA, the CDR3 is TGTGCCAGCAGCTCGCCGGGGGGTAGCGCGAACACCGGGGAGCTGTTTTTT. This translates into CASSSPGGSANTGELFF. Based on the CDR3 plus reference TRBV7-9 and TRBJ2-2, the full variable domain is DTGVSQNPRHKITKRGQNVTFRCDPISEHNRLYWYRQTLGQGPEFLTYFQNEAQLEKSRLLSDRFSAERPKGSFSTLEIQRTEQGDSAMYLCASSSPGGSANTGELFFGEGSRLTVL.